By share, the clone carrying this TCR beta chain counts as medium-sized. Its specificity is unknown. The sample originates from a study of spatial heterogeneity in lung cancer. Study-level results: One measure, the expanded intratumoral alpha and beta TCR count, tracked tumor mutation counts. Coverage of tumor T cells, an estimated figure, was about 6.3% for alpha and 13% for beta chains.

Time point specified: sample taken at primary tumor resection. Donors were 55 to 75 untreated early-stage non-small cell lung cancer patients. Whole RNA came from tumor, nontumor lung or frozen PBMC and was sequenced without being sorted. Every molecule of TCR cDNA had its own unique molecular identifier. Each CDR3 protein is one row after TCRdb ran MiXCR on the 5' RACE reads. The sample includes around 5,100 distinct CDR3 sequences, around 4.9% of them seen just once. The CDR3 has 15 amino acids. Germline V CDR1 and CDR2: SGHNT, YYREEE (reference sequence). Trimming left V 0 bases short and J 5 bases short, with 9 bases between.

The sample here was lung tumor tissue, taken at surgery. This receptor was identified in a male donor with early-stage non-small cell lung cancer. The chain uses TRBV5-4 and TRBJ1-6, with D perhaps matching TRBD1 (5 bases). The CDR3 DNA reads TGTGCCAGCAGCTTGGTACAGGAAGATAATTCACCCCTCCACTTT. Its protein product is CASSLVQEDNSPLHF. Using reference TRBV5-4 and TRBJ1-6 for the parts outside the CDR3, the full variable domain is ETGVTQSPTHLIKTRGQQVTLRCSSQSGHNTVSWYQQALGQGPQFIFQYYREEENGRGNFPPRFSGLQFPNYSSELNVNALELDDSALYLCASSLVQEDNSPLHFGNGTRLTVT.